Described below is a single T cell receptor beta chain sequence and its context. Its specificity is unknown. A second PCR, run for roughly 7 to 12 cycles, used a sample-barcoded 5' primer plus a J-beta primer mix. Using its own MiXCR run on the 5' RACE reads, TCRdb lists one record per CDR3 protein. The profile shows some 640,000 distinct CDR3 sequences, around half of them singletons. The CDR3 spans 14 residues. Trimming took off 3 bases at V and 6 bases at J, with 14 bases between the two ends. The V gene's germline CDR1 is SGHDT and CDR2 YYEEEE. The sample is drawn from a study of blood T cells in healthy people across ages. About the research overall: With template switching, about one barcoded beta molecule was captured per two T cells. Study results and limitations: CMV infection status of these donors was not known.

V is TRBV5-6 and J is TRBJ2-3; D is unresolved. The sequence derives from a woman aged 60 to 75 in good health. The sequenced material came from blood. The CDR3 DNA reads TGTGCCAGCAGCTCGCTAGAGTCCCTCGATACGCAGTATTTT. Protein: CASSSLESLDTQYF. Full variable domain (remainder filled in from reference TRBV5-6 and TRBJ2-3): DAGVTQSPTHLIKTRGQQVTLRCSPKSGHDTVSWYQQALGQGPQFIFQYYEEEERQRGNFPDRFSGHQFPNYSSELNVNALLLGDSALYLCASSSLESLDTQYFGPGTRLTVL.